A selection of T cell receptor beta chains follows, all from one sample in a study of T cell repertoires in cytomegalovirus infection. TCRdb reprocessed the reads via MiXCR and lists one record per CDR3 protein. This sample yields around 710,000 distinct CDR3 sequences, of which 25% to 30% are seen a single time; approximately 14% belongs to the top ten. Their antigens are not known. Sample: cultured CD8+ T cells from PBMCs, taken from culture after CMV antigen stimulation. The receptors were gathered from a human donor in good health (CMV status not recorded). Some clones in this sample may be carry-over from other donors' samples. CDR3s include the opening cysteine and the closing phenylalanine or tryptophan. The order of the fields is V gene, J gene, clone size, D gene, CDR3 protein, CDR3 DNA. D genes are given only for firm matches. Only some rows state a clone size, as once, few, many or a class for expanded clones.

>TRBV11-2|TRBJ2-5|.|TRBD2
CASSLGYWEGGETQYF
TGTGCCAGCAGCTTAGGTTACTGGGAGGGTGGAGAGACCCAGTACTTC
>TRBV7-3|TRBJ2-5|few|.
CASSLTYKGGVETQYF
TGTGCCAGCAGCTTAACGTACAAGGGGGGGGTAGAGACCCAGTACTTC
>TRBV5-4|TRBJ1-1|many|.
CASSFIENTEAFF
TGTGCCAGCAGCTTCATAGAAAACACTGAAGCTTTCTTT
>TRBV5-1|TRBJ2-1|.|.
CASSPPEDEQFF
TGCGCCAGCAGCCCCCCCGAGGATGAGCAGTTCTTC
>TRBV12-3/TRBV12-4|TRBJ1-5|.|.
CASSASPYQPQHF
TGTGCCAGCAGCGCTTCTCCCTATCAGCCCCAGCATTTT
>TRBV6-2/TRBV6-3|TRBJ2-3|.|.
CASSYSWDPTDTQYF
TGTGCCAGCAGTTACTCGTGGGACCCGACAGATACGCAGTATTTT
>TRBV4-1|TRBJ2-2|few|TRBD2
CASSITGGITTGELFF
TGCGCCAGCAGCATTACGGGGGGTATAACCACCGGGGAGCTGTTTTTT
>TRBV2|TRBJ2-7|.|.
CASSTGKGLEAYEQYF
TGTGCCAGCAGTACGGGTAAGGGATTGGAAGCCTACGAGCAGTACTTC
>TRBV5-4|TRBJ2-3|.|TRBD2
CASSEGLAVTDTQYF
TGTGCCAGCAGTGAGGGACTAGCGGTCACAGATACGCAGTATTTT
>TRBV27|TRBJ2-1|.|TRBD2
CASSVTSTNNEQFF
TGTGCCAGCAGTGTGACTAGCACCAACAATGAGCAGTTCTTC
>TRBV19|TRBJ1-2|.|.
CASSPKGRTMRYTF
TGTGCCAGTAGTCCCAAAGGACGGACTATGCGGTACACCTTC
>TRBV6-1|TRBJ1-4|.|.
CASSEGRNLPNEKLFF
TGTGCCAGCAGTGAGGGCAGAAACCTTCCAAATGAAAAACTGTTTTTT
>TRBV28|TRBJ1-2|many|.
CASSALLRDPMSLNYGYTF
TGTGCCAGCAGCGCTCTCCTCCGGGACCCCATGTCCCTTAACTATGGCTACACCTTC
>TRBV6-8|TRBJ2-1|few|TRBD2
CASSLAGGISYNEQFF
TGTGCCAGCAGTTTAGCGGGGGGGATATCCTACAATGAGCAGTTCTTC
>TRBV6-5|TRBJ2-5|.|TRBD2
CASSLLGLAGGPLQETQYF
TGTGCCAGCAGTTTACTCGGACTAGCGGGGGGGCCCCTCCAAGAGACCCAGTACTTC
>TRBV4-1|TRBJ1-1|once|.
CASSQTGRRDTEAFF
TGCGCCAGCAGCCAAACAGGGAGGAGGGACACTGAAGCTTTCTTT
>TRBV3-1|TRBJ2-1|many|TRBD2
CASSPDWRGGYYNEQFF
TGTGCCAGCAGCCCCGACTGGCGGGGGGGATACTACAATGAGCAGTTCTTC
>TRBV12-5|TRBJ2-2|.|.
CASGLRGYTGELFF
TGTGCTAGTGGTTTACGGGGATACACCGGGGAGCTGTTTTTT
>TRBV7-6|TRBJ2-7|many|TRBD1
CASSLAGQGTYEQYF
TGTGCCAGCAGCTTAGCAGGACAGGGGACCTACGAGCAGTACTTC
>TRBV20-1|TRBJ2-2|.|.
CSADEIDTGELFF
TGCAGTGCGGACGAGATCGACACCGGGGAGCTGTTTTTT
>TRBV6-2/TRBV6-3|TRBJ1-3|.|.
CASSFTRTSSSGNTIYF
TGTGCCAGCAGTTTCACCCGGACATCCAGCTCTGGAAACACCATATATTTT
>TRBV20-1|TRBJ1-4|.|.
CSAKGDENEKLFF
TGCAGTGCTAAAGGGGATGAAAATGAAAAACTGTTTTTT
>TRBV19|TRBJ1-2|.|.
CASSISPASYGYTF
TGTGCCAGTAGTATTAGTCCAGCGAGCTATGGCTACACCTTC
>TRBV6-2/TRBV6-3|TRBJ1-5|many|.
CASSYGVSNQPQHF
TGTGCCAGCAGTTACGGGGTGAGCAATCAGCCCCAGCATTTT
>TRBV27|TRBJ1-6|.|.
CASSLGPAPYNSPLHF
TGTGCCAGCAGTTTGGGACCAGCTCCTTATAATTCACCCCTCCACTTT
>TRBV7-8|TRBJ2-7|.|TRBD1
CASSQTGGLYEQYF
TGTGCCAGCAGCCAAACAGGGGGCCTCTACGAGCAGTACTTC
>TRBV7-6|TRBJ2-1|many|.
CASSPNPGDGRFF
TGTGCCAGCAGTCCAAACCCCGGGGACGGAAGGTTCTTC
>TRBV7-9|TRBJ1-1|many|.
CASSQQGAEAFF
TGTGCCAGCAGTCAACAAGGGGCGGAAGCTTTCTTT
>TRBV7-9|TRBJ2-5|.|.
CASSLALDKETQYF
TGTGCCAGCAGCTTAGCCCTAGATAAAGAGACCCAGTACTTC
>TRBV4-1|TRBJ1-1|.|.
CASSPGYTLGTEAFF
TGCGCCAGCAGCCCCGGGTATACCTTAGGCACTGAAGCTTTCTTT
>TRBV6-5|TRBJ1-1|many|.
CASSYSGAMNTEAFF
TGTGCCAGCAGTTACTCGGGTGCCATGAACACTGAAGCTTTCTTT
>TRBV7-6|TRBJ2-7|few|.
CASSLKATGHEQYF
TGTGCTAGCAGCTTAAAAGCGACTGGGCACGAGCAGTACTTC
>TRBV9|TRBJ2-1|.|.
CASSDSRSSYNEQFF
TGTGCCAGCAGCGATAGCCGTAGCTCCTACAATGAGCAGTTCTTC
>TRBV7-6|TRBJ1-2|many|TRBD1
CASSPPGTGTIYGYTF
TGTGCCAGCAGCCCCCCGGGGACAGGGACTATCTATGGCTACACCTTC
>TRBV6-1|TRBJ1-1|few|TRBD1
CASSADRGRNTEAFF
TGTGCCAGCAGTGCGGACAGGGGGCGGAACACTGAAGCTTTCTTT
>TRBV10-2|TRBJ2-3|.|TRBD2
CASSESLAGPPGDTQYF
TGCGCCAGCAGTGAGTCACTAGCGGGGCCGCCAGGAGATACGCAGTATTTT
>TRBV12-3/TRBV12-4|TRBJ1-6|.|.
CASSPGRGGTYNPPLHF
TGTGCCAGCAGTCCCGGGAGAGGGGGGACCTATAATCCACCCCTCCACTTT
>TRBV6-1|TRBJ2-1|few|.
CASRPTTGPLGSYNEQFF
TGTGCCAGCAGGCCAACCACAGGGCCCCTAGGCTCCTACAATGAGCAGTTCTTC
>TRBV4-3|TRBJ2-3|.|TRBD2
CASSQDRMGLAIGTDTQYF
TGCGCCAGCAGCCAAGACCGTATGGGACTAGCAATTGGCACAGATACGCAGTATTTT
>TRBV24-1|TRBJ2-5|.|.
CATSERTGGGETQYF
TGTGCCACCAGTGAGAGAACAGGGGGAGGGGAGACCCAGTACTTC